These 29 T cell receptor beta chains were sequenced from one sample in a study of PD-1 blockade in classical Hodgkin lymphoma. All trial patients relapsed after autologous stem cell transplantation. Assay: immunoSEQ multiplex PCR; the TCRdb copy retains only in-frame clones and omits some. The top ten clones hold around 22% of a sample with about 41,000 clones, over 70% of them seen once. The sequenced sample was peripheral blood mononuclear cells (PBMCs), obtained at baseline. Receptor source: a human donor with classical Hodgkin lymphoma.

The chain is built from TRBV4-3 and TRBJ1-1; TRBD1 might be the D (6 bases). Germline V lookup: CDR1 LGHNA, CDR2 YSLEER. The CDR3 is 17 residues long. V lost 1 base to trimming and J lost 5 bases, with 20 bases between them. The CDR3 loop reads CASSQAQRGPQGTEAFF. The CDR3 nucleotides are TGCGCCAGCAGCCAAGCGCAACGGGGGCCCCAGGGGACTGAAGCTTTCTTT.

This clone has just one count. This sequence joins TRBV6-6 and TRBJ1-1; perhaps TRBD1 as D (6 bases). Germline V CDR1 and CDR2: MNHNY, SVGAGI (reference sequence). This CDR3 has 14 residues. With 4 bases removed from V and 3 bases from J, the gap between germline ends came to 12 bases. CDR3 residues: CASSSGQGDTEAFF. The CDR3, as DNA: TGTGCCAGCAGTTCGGGACAAGGAGACACTGAAGCTTTCTTT.

This sequence joins TRBV30 and TRBJ2-7, with no clear D. This CDR3 is 11 amino acids long. Germline CDR1 GTSNPN, CDR2 SVGIG (reference sequence). V was clipped by 8 bases and J by 6 bases, with 14 bases between them. DNA for the CDR3: TGTGCCGGTAACGAGGAAGGCGAGCAGTACTTC. Residues: CAGNEEGEQYF.

The gene calls are TRBV29-1 and TRBJ2-3, with a weak D call TRBD1 (7 bases). V lost 0 bases and J lost 2, with 15 bases in between. Germline V lookup: CDR1 SQVTM, CDR2 ANQGSEA. The CDR3 is 16 amino acids. The chain's CDR3 is CSVEEWGGQATDTQYF. The CDR3 bases are TGCAGCGTTGAAGAGTGGGGAGGACAGGCCACAGATACGCAGTATTTT.

This clone was found a few times. The chain combines TRBV18 with TRBJ2-7, with unresolved D. The CDR3 spans 14 residues. Trimming stripped 3 bases from V and 5 bases from J, with 14 bases between. Per the germline V gene, CDR1 is KGHSH and CDR2 is LQKENI. The CDR3 DNA follows: TGTGCCAGCTCACCCGCGTCGGGTTGGGACGAGCAGTACTTC. Its translation is CASSPASGWDEQYF.

This clone came up a few times. The chain recombines TRBV19 with TRBJ1-3, with no clear D. The V end lost 9 bases, the J end lost 0 bases, and 15 bases lay between the germline ends. Germline V gene sequence: CDR1 LNHDA, CDR2 SQIVND (reference sequence). CDR3 length: 15 amino acids. CDR3 residues: CASDLGGASGNTIYF. The CDR3 coding sequence is TGTGCCAGCGACCTGGGAGGTGCCTCTGGAAACACCATATATTTT. Looking up the rest from reference TRBV19 and TRBJ1-3 gives the full variable domain: DGGITQSPKYLFRKEGQNVTLSCEQNLNHDAMYWYRQDPGQGLRLIYYSQIVNDFQKGDIAEGYSVSREKKESFPLTVTSAQKNPTAFYLCASDLGGASGNTIYFGEGSWLTVV.

The chain joins TRBV7-9 to TRBJ1-6, with D tentatively TRBD1 (5 bases). The germline V gene has CDR1 SEHNR and CDR2 FQNEAQ (reference sequence). Trimming removed 6 bases from V and 8 bases from J, with 14 bases in between. CDR3 length equals 14 residues. The CDR3 is CASRKGQLDSPLHF. The CDR3 DNA follows: TGTGCCAGCAGAAAGGGGCAGTTGGATTCACCCCTCCACTTT.

The rearrangement uses TRBV7-9 and TRBJ2-1; D gene unclear. The CDR3 loop spans 18 amino acids. Trimming took 0 bases from V and 2 from J, leaving 17 bases between them. Germline values: CDR1 SEHNR, CDR2 FQNEAQ (reference sequence). This chain's CDR3 is CASSLAEISLPPYNEQFF. In DNA, the CDR3 is TGTGCCAGCAGCTTAGCGGAGATATCCCTACCGCCCTACAATGAGCAGTTCTTC.

This clone was seen a single time. The chain joins TRBV7-3 to TRBJ2-5; 10 bases match TRBD1. V lost 4 bases to trimming and J lost 4 bases; unmatched junction nucleotides: 3. CDR3 length: 14 amino acids. Germline lookup yields CDR1 SGHTA and CDR2 FQGTGA. The CDR3 DNA follows: TGTGCCAGCAGCTCGACAGGGGGCGGAGAGACCCAGTACTTC. Its protein is CASSSTGGGETQYF.

This clone is medium-sized (0.01 to 0.1%). The chain recombines TRBV20-1 with TRBJ1-1; D is unclear. V was trimmed by 6 bases and J by 3 bases, leaving 5 bases between them. The CDR3 length is 10 residues. Germline V CDR1 and CDR2: DFQATT, SNEGSKA (reference sequence). The CDR3 DNA follows: TGCAGTGCAGGGTACACTGAAGCTTTCTTT. Its protein product is CSAGYTEAFF.

V gene TRBV9 combines with J gene TRBJ2-3, with D possibly TRBD2 on 5 matching bases. V was pared by 4 bases and J by 3 bases, with 12 bases between. Germline CDR1 reads SGDLS; CDR2 reads YYNGEE. This CDR3 comprises 14 residues. The CDR3 region is CASSLATPTDTQYF. The CDR3 nucleotides read TGTGCCAGCAGCCTAGCTACCCCAACAGATACGCAGTATTTT.

J is TRBJ2-2 and V is TRBV6-1; D gene ambiguous. The germline CDR1 and CDR2 sequences are MNHNS and SASEGT. The CDR3 consists of 14 residues. Trimming pared 1 base from V and 4 bases from J, leaving 7 bases between. CDR3: CASSEGQFTGELFF. For the CDR3, the DNA is TGTGCCAGCAGTGAAGGGCAGTTCACCGGGGAGCTGTTTTTT.

The chain joins TRBV6-5 to TRBJ2-2; no reliable D call. With 6 bases removed from V and 5 bases from J, the gap between germline ends came to 10 bases. Germline CDR1 reads MNHEY; CDR2 reads SVGAGI. The CDR3 has 13 amino acids. DNA of the CDR3: TGTGCCAGCAGCCCAGGAATAACCGGGGAGCTGTTTTTT. This translates into CASSPGITGELFF.

This clone came up a few times. The J gene is TRBJ2-5, the V gene TRBV7-2; 9 bases align to TRBD1. Losses at the gene ends were 5 bases for V and 4 bases for J; bases not matched to a gene: 8. Germline loops: CDR1 SGHTA, CDR2 FQGNSA. There are 15 residues in the CDR3. The CDR3 region has the DNA TGTGCCAGCAGCCCCGGGACAGGGATTTCAGAGACCCAGTACTTC. Translated, it gives CASSPGTGISETQYF. Supplemented by reference TRBV7-2 and TRBJ2-5, the full variable domain reads GAGVSQSPSNKVTEKGKDVELRCDPISGHTALYWYRQSLGQGLEFLIYFQGNSAPDKSGLPSDRFSAERTGGSVSTLTIQRTQQEDSAVYLCASSPGTGISETQYFGPGTRLLVL.

This chain uses TRBV7-2 with TRBJ2-7; D gene unclear. Germline V gene sequence: CDR1 SGHTA, CDR2 FQGNSA. Trimming took off 5 bases at V and 4 bases at J, with 15 bases between the two ends. This CDR3 comprises 14 residues. This CDR3 reads CASSPMNSPYEQYF. The CDR3, as DNA: TGTGCCAGCAGCCCCATGAACTCACCATACGAGCAGTACTTC.

This clone was picked up one time. The chain combines TRBV27 with TRBJ2-5; TRBD2 might be the D (5 bases). V was cut by 9 bases and J by 5 bases, with 13 bases left in between. The CDR3 is 12 amino acids. Per germline, CDR1 MNHEY and CDR2 SMNVEV (reference sequence). CDR3 protein: CARNGSGETQYF. CDR3 bases: TGTGCCAGAAACGGATCGGGGGAGACCCAGTACTTC.

The chain couples TRBV30 to TRBJ1-4; D is uncertain. Germline values: CDR1 GTSNPN, CDR2 SVGIG (reference sequence). V gave up 0 bases and J gave up 4 bases, with 9 bases separating them. This CDR3 region has 14 residues. The CDR3 is CAWSVRQYNEKLFF. The CDR3 nucleotides read TGTGCCTGGAGTGTACGGCAGTATAATGAAAAACTGTTTTTT.

The chain recombines TRBV30 with TRBJ2-7, with D unclear. Germline CDR1 is GTSNPN and CDR2 is SVGIG (reference sequence). V was cut by 7 bases and J by 0 bases, with 10 bases left in between. The CDR3 covers 12 residues. In DNA form, the CDR3 reads TGTGCCTCAAGAGAGAGCTCCTACGAGCAGTACTTC. The encoded protein is CASRESSYEQYF. Combining the CDR3 with reference TRBV30 and TRBJ2-7 gives the whole variable domain SQTIHQWPATLVQPVGSPLSLECTVEGTSNPNLYWYRQAAGRGLQLLFYSVGIGQISSEVPQNLSASRPQDRQFILSSKKLLLSDSGFYLCASRESSYEQYFGPGTRLTVT.

This chain joins TRBV2 and TRBJ2-7; D remains unclear. CDR1 SNHLY and CDR2 FYNNEI come from the germline V gene. The V and J ends lost 7 bases and 4 bases respectively, with 32 bases between them. CDR3 size: 19 residues. The CDR3 sequence is CASKRLALATPKVGYEQYF. CDR3 sequence (DNA): TGTGCCAGCAAAAGGCTGGCCCTCGCAACGCCAAAGGTAGGGTACGAGCAGTACTTC.

This clone was counted between two and nine times. CDR3 nucleotides: TGTGCCAGCAGTGGTGGGACAGGGTTCGAGACCCAGTACTTC. Translated, it gives CASSGGTGFETQYF. V and J are TRBV25-1 and TRBJ2-5, with 9 bases identical to TRBD1. V gave up 4 bases and J gave up 5 bases; unmatched junction bases: 5. The CDR3 covers 14 residues. Germline V gene sequence: CDR1 MGHDK, CDR2 SYGVNS.

This clone was detected once. This rearrangement joins TRBV27 to TRBJ1-2, with D uncertain. The CDR3 covers 12 residues. The ends were cut back, 5 bases at V and 8 bases at J, with 12 bases in the middle. In germline, CDR1 is MNHEY, CDR2 SMNVEV (reference sequence). The CDR3 nucleotides read TGTGCCAGCAGTACAGCGATGGGGGGCTACACCTTC. Translating gives CASSTAMGGYTF.

The J gene is TRBJ2-5, the V gene TRBV9; D assignment may be TRBD1 or TRBD2 (5 bases each). Germline lookup yields CDR1 SGDLS and CDR2 YYNGEE. The CDR3 has 14 amino acids. The V gene lost 1 base and the J gene lost 7 bases, with 14 bases spanning the gap. The CDR3 here is CASSVQRAGGTQYF. The CDR3 DNA reads as TGTGCCAGCAGCGTACAGCGAGCTGGGGGGACCCAGTACTTC.

The gene calls are TRBV19 and TRBJ1-1; TRBD1 matches at 9 bases. V shed 2 bases and J 0 bases; nucleotides not matched to a gene: 10. Germline CDR1 LNHDA, CDR2 SQIVND (reference sequence). The CDR3 extends over 18 amino acids. The CDR3 reads CASSIRGQGAVMNTEAFF. Written as DNA, the CDR3 is TGTGCCAGTAGTATAAGGGGACAGGGCGCTGTTATGAACACTGAAGCTTTCTTT.

The rearrangement uses TRBV5-1 and TRBJ1-1; TRBD1 might be the D (6 bases). The CDR3 runs 12 residues. Germline CDR1 reads SGHRS; CDR2 reads YFSETQ. The germline V and J ends were trimmed by 1 base and 7 bases, with 8 bases remaining between them. The CDR3 bases are TGCGCCAGCAGCTTGATACAGGGTGAAGCTTTCTTT. Translation gives CASSLIQGEAFF. Variable domain in full (rest from reference TRBV5-1 and TRBJ1-1): KAGVTQTPRYLIKTRGQQVTLSCSPISGHRSVSWYQQTPGQGLQFLFEYFSETQRNKGNFPGRFSGRQFSNSRSEMNVSTLELGDSALYLCASSLIQGEAFFGQGTRLTVV.

This rearrangement joins TRBV6-1 to TRBJ1-4, with TRBD1 as a possible D gene (6 bases). This CDR3 spans 17 amino acids. V lost 4 bases and J lost 0, with 15 bases in between. The germline gives CDR1 MNHNS, CDR2 SASEGT. The CDR3 loop reads CASSANRDLTTNEKLFF. The CDR3 DNA reads TGTGCCAGCAGTGCGAACAGGGATCTGACAACTAATGAAAAACTGTTTTTT.

This chain connects TRBV6-6 to TRBJ1-1; D unclear. The length of the CDR3 is 13 residues. The germline V and J ends were trimmed by 7 bases and 4 bases, with 13 bases remaining between them. CDR1 and CDR2 (germline): MNHNY, SVGAGI (reference sequence). The CDR3: CASTTGGITEAFF. CDR3 nucleotides: TGTGCCAGCACCACGGGAGGGATCACTGAAGCTTTCTTT.

On this clone itself: In the same sample, other DNA sequences code for this CDR3. This chain joins TRBV6-5 and TRBJ1-1; TRBD1 might be the D (5 bases). Trimming took off 8 bases at V and 1 base at J, with 11 bases between the two ends. Germline CDR1 reads MNHEY; CDR2 reads SVGAGI. The CDR3 is 13 amino acids. The CDR3 reads CASSPGPNTEAFF. In DNA, the CDR3 is TGTGCCAGCTCCCCGGGGCCGAACACTGAAGCTTTCTTT.

The genes are TRBV29-1 and TRBJ2-2; 8 bases are a match to TRBD2. CDR1 and CDR2 from the germline V gene are SQVTM and ANQGSEA. This CDR3 spans 17 amino acids. Trimming cost V 2 bases and J 3 bases; bases outside gene matches: 11. The CDR3 sequence is CSVEIPRAGGYTGELFF. CDR3 nucleotides: TGCAGCGTTGAAATCCCCCGCGCGGGAGGCTACACCGGGGAGCTGTTTTTT.

This clone was seen only a few times. The chain couples TRBV11-2 to TRBJ1-2, with D possibly TRBD1 on 5 matching bases. V was clipped by 4 bases and J by 4 bases, with 16 bases between them. Germline-derived CDR1 and CDR2 are SGHAT and FQNNGV. The CDR3 loop spans 15 amino acids. The CDR3 DNA reads as TGTGCCAGCAGCTCCGCCTGGCAGGGAACCTATGGCTACACCTTC. As protein: CASSSAWQGTYGYTF.